This record concerns one TCR beta chain sequence. Antigen unknown. The sample is drawn from a study of a mutant IDH1 vaccine in newly diagnosed glioma. Overall study: Before enrollment, patients got radiotherapy alone, temozolomide alone, or mostly the combination.

Study-level results: Most patients, 90% to 95%, showed vaccine-induced immune responses.

Documented time point: baseline, week 1 (first vaccination visit). Treatment denoted: pre-vaccination baseline after standard-of-care therapy. Repertoires were generated with immunoSEQ multiplex PCR, while TCRdb's copy carries only in-frame clones and drops some. The sample lists some 61,000 clones, approximately 83% seen once, with 2.5% to 3.5% in the top ten. The CDR3 runs 15 residues. CDR1 is LNHDA and CDR2 is SQIVND in the germline V gene (reference sequence). The V gene end was trimmed by 4 bases and the J gene end by 5 bases; junction bases not matched to a gene: 4. Material: PBMCs, obtained from a glioma patient treated with radiotherapy, temozolomide or both. The V gene is TRBV19, the J gene TRBJ2-7, with TRBD2 matching 14 bases. This sequence was found in a man aged 25-40 years with glioma. The CDR3 loop reads CASSRLAGGPDEQYF. The CDR3 DNA follows: TGTGCCAGTAGTAGACTAGCGGGGGGGCCCGACGAGCAGTACTTC.